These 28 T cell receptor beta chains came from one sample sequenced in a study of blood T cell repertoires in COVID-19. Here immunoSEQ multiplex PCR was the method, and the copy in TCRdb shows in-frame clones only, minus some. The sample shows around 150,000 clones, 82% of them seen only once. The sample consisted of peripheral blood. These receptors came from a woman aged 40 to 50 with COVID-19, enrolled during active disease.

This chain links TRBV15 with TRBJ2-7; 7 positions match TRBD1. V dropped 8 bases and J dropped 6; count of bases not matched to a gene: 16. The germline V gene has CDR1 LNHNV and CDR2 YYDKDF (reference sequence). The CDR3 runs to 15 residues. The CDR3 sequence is CATSVGDRAMGEQYF. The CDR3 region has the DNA TGTGCCACCTCGGTTGGTGACAGGGCGATGGGCGAGCAGTACTTC.

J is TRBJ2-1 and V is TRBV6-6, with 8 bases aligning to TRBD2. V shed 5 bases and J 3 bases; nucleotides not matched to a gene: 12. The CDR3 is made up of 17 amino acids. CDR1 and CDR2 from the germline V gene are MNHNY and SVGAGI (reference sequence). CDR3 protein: CASSLASGRGVYNEQFF. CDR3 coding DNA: TGTGCCAGCAGTCTAGCTAGTGGGCGGGGGGTCTACAATGAGCAGTTCTTC.

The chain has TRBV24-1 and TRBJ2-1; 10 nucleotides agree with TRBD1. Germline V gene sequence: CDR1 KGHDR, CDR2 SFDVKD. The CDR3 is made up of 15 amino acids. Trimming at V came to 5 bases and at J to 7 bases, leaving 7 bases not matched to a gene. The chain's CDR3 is CATSGPGQGLNEQFF. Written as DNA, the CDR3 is TGTGCCACCAGTGGCCCGGGACAGGGGTTAAATGAGCAGTTCTTC.

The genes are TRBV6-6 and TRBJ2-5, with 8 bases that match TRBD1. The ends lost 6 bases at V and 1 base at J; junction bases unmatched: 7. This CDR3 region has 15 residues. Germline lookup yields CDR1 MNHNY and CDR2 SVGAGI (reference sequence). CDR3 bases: TGTGCCAGCAGCCAACAAACAGGGGGCCAAGAGACCCAGTACTTC. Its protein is CASSQQTGGQETQYF.

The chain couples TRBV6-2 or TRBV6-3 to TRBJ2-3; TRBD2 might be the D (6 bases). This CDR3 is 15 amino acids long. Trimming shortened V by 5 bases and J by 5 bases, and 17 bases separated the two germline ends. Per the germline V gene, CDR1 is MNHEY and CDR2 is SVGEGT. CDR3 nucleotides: TGTGCCAGCAGTCCCTTCGGCGGGAAGGTAGATACGCAGTATTTT. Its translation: CASSPFGGKVDTQYF.

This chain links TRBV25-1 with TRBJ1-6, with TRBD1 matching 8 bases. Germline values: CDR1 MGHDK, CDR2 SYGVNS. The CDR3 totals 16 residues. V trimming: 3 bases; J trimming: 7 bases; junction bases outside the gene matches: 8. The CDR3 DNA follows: TGTGCCAGCAGTGACCCCAGACAGGGGCCGAATTCACCCCTCCACTTT. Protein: CASSDPRQGPNSPLHF.

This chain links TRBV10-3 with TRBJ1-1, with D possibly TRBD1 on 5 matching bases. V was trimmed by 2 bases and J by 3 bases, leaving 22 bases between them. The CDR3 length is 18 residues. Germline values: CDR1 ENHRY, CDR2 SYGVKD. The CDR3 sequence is CAISERGVWGNRDTEAFF. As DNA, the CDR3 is TGTGCCATCAGTGAGCGCGGGGTGTGGGGCAATAGGGACACTGAAGCTTTCTTT.

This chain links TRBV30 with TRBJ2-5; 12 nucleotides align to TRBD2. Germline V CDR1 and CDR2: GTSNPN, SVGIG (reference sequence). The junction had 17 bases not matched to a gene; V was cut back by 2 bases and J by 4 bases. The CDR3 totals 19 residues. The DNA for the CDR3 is TGTGCCTGGAGTCCCTCACCACTAGCGGGAGGTGCGGTGGTAGAGACCCAGTACTTC. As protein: CAWSPSPLAGGAVVETQYF.

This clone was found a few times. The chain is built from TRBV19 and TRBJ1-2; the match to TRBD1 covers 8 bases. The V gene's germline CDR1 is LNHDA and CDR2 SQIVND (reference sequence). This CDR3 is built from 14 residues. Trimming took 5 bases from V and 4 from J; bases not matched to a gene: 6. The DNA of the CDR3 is TGTGCCAGTAGTCCCAGGGGGCAGGGCTATGGCTACACCTTC. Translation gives CASSPRGQGYGYTF.

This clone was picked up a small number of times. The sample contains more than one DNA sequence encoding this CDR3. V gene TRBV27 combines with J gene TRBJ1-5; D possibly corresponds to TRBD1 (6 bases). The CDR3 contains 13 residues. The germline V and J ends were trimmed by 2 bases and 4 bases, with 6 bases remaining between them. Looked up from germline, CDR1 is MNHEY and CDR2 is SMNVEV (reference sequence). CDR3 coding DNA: TGTGCCAGCAGTTTAGGACAGAATCAGCCCCAGCATTTT. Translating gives CASSLGQNQPQHF.

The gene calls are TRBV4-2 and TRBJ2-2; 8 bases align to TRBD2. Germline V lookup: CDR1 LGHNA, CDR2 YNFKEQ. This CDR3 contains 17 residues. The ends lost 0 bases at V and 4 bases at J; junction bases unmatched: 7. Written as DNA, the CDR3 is TGTGCCAGCAGCCAAGATGGGGGGAGCGGGGGCACCGGGGAGCTGTTTTTT. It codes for CASSQDGGSGGTGELFF.

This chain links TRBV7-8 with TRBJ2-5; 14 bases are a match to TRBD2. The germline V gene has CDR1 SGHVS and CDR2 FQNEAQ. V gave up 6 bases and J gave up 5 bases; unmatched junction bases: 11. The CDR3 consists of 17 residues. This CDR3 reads CASSPGTSGSVLETQYF. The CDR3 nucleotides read TGTGCCAGCAGTCCCGGGACTAGCGGGAGCGTCTTGGAGACCCAGTACTTC.

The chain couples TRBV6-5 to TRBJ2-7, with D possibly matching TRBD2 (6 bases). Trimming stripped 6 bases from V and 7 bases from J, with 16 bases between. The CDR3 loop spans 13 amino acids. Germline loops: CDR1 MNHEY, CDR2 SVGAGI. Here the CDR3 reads CASRTSSGDEQYV. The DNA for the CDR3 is TGTGCCAGCAGAACGTCCTCGGGGGATGAGCAGTACGTC.

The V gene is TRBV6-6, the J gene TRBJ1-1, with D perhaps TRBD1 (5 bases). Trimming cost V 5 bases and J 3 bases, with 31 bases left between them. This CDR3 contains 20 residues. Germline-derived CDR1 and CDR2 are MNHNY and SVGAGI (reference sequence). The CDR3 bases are TGTGCCAGCAGTCCACAAAGACCGGGACCGTCGGACGGGGGATACACTGAAGCTTTCTTT. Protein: CASSPQRPGPSDGGYTEAFF.

The CDR3 reads CSVEGSGTGANVLTF. The CDR3 DNA reads as TGCAGCGTTGAGGGGAGCGGTACCGGGGCCAACGTCCTGACTTTC. The chain uses TRBV29-1 and TRBJ2-6, with D possibly TRBD2 on 5 matching bases. This CDR3 has 15 residues. CDR1 and CDR2 from the germline V gene are SQVTM and ANQGSEA. Trimming cost V 3 bases and J 4 bases, with 13 bases left between them.

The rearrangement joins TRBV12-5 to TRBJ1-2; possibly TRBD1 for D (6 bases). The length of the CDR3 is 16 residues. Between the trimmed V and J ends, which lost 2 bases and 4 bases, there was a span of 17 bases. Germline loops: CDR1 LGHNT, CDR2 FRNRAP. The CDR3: CASGLSGAGVGYGYTF. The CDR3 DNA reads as TGTGCTAGTGGTTTGTCAGGGGCCGGGGTCGGCTATGGCTACACCTTC.

The CDR3 DNA is TGTGCCAGCAGTGAAGCCTTTAGAGCCGCCAATCAGCCCCAGCATTTT. Translation: CASSEAFRAANQPQHF. The chain couples TRBV2 to TRBJ1-5; D call uncertain. The V end lost 0 bases, the J end lost 3 bases, and 12 bases lay between the germline ends. Per germline, CDR1 SNHLY and CDR2 FYNNEI. The CDR3 covers 16 residues.

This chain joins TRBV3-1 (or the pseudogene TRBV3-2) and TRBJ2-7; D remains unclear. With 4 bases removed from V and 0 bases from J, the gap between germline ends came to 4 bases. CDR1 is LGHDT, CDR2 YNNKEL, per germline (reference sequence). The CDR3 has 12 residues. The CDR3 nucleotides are TGTGCCAGCAGCCCGAGCTCCTACGAGCAGTACTTC. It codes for CASSPSSYEQYF.

CDR3 protein: CASSQDGGVGGYTF. The CDR3 DNA reads TGTGCCAGCAGCCAAGATGGCGGAGTGGGTGGCTACACCTTC. The V gene is TRBV3-1 (or the pseudogene TRBV3-2), the J gene TRBJ1-2; D is unclear. The CDR3 is 14 amino acids. V was shortened by 0 bases and J by 7 bases, with 12 bases between the two germline ends. Germline lookup yields CDR1 LGHDT and CDR2 YNNKEL (reference sequence).

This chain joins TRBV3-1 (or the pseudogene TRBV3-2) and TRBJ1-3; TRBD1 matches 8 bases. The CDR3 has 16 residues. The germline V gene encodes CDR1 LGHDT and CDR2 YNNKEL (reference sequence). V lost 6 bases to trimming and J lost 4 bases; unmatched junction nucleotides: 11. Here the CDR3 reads CASSHPRTGRGNTIYF. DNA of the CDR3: TGTGCCAGCAGTCATCCTCGGACAGGGAGGGGAAACACCATATATTTT.

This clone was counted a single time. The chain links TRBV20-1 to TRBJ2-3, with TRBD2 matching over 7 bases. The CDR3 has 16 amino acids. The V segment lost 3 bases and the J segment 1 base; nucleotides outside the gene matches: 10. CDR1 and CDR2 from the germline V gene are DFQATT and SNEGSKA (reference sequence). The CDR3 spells CSASNLASGGTDTQYF. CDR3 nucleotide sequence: TGCAGTGCTAGTAACTTGGCTAGCGGAGGCACAGATACGCAGTATTTT.

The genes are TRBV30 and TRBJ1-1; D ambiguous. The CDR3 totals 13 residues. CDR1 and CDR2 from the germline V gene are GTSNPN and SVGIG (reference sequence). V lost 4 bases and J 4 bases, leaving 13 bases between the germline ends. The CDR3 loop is CAWTRVGGTEAFF. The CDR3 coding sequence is TGTGCCTGGACGAGGGTGGGAGGCACTGAAGCTTTCTTT.

The CDR3 loop is CAISEQETQYF. The CDR3 DNA reads as TGTGCCATCAGTGAACAGGAGACCCAGTACTTC. This sequence joins TRBV10-3 and TRBJ2-5; D not certain. Germline V lookup: CDR1 ENHRY, CDR2 SYGVKD. The CDR3 is 11 amino acids. Between the trimmed V and J ends, which lost 3 bases and 5 bases, there was a span of 4 bases.

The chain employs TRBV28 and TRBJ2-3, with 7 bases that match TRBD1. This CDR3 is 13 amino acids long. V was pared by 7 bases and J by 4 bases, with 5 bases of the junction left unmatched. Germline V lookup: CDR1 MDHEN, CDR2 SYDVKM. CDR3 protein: CASNPTGPDTQYF. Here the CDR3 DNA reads TGTGCCAGCAACCCGACAGGGCCAGATACGCAGTATTTT.

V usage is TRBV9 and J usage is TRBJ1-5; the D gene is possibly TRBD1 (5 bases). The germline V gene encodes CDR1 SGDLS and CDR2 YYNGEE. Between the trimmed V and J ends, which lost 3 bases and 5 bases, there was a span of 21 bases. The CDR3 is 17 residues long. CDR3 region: CASSGLGGDGGYQPQHF. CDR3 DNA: TGTGCCAGCAGCGGGCTAGGTGGGGACGGGGGTTATCAGCCCCAGCATTTT. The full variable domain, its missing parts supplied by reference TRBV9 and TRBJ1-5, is DSGVTQTPKHLITATGQRVTLRCSPRSGDLSVYWYQQSLDQGLQFLIQYYNGEERAKGNILERFSAQQFPDLHSELNLSSLELGDSALYFCASSGLGGDGGYQPQHFGDGTRLSIL.

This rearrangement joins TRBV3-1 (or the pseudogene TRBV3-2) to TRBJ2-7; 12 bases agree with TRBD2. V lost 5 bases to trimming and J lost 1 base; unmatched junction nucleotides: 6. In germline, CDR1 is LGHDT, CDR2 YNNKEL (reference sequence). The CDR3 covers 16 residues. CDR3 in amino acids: CASSETGTSGSYEQYF. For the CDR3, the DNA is TGTGCCAGCAGCGAAACCGGGACTAGCGGGTCCTACGAGCAGTACTTC.

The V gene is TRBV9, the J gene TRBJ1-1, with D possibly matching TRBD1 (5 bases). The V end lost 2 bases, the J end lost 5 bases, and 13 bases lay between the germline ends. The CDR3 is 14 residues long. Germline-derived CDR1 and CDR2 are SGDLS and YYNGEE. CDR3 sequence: CASSVAVAGTEAFF. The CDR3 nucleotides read TGTGCCAGCAGCGTGGCTGTAGCAGGGACTGAAGCTTTCTTT.

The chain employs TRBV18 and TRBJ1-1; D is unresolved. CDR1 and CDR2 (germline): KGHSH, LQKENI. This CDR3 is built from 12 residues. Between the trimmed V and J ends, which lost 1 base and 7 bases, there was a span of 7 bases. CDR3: CASSPLGGEAFF. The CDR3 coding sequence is TGTGCCAGCTCACCACTAGGAGGTGAAGCTTTCTTT.